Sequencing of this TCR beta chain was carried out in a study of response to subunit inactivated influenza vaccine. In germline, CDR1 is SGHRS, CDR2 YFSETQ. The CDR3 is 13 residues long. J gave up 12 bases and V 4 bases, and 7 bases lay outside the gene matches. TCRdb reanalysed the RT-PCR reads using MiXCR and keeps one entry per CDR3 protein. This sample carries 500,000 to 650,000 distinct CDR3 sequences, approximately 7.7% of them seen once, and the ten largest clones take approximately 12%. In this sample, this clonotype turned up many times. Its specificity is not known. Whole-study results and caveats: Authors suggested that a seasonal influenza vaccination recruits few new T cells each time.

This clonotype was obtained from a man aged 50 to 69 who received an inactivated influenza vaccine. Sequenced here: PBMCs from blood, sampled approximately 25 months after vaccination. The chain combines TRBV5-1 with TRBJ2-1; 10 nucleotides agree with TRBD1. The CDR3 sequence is CASSLGTGEGQFF. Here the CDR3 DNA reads TGCGCCAGCAGCCTGGGGACAGGGGAAGGGCAGTTCTTC.